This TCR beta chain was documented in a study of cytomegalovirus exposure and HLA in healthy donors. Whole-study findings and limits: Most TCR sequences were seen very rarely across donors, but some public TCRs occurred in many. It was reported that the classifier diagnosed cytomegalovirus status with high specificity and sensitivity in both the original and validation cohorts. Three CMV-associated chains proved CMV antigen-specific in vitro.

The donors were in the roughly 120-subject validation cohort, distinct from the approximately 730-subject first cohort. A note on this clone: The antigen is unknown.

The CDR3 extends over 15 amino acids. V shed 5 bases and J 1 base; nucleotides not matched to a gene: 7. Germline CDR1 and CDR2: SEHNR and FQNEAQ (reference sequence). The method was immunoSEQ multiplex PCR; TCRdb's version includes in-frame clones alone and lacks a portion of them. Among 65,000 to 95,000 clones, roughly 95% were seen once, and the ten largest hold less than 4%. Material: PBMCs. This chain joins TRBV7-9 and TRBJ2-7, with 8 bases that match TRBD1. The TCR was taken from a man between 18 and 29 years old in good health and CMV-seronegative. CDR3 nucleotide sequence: TGTGCCAGCAGCGGTAGGACAGGGAGTTCCTACGAGCAGTACTTC. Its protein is CASSGRTGSSYEQYF. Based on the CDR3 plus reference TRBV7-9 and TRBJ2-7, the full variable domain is DTGVSQNPRHKITKRGQNVTFRCDPISEHNRLYWYRQTLGQGPEFLTYFQNEAQLEKSRLLSDRFSAERPKGSFSTLEIQRTEQGDSAMYLCASSGRTGSSYEQYFGPGTRLTVT.